One T cell receptor beta chain is described in this entry. Enrollees, about 18 to 95 years old, lived in about two dozen US areas. The study assigned cohorts using participant-reported clinical history. Profiled with immunoSEQ multiplex PCR; TCRdb holds only in-frame clones, not every one. The sample holds about 350,000 clones, roughly 87% seen once. This record belongs to a study of blood T cell repertoires in COVID-19. Turning to the study itself: Nucleic acid was either cDNA or gDNA, and it came from T cells, B-cell-depleted T cells, or PBMCs.

V lost 3 bases, J lost 4 bases, and 12 bases lay in between. CDR3 length: 14 residues. The germline V gene has CDR1 SNHLY and CDR2 FYNNEI. The sequence was obtained from a woman aged 25 to 39 who had recovered from COVID-19. The material sequenced was PBMCs or T cells enriched from blood (not recorded which). This sequence joins TRBV2 and TRBJ1-2; D is ambiguous. The CDR3 loop reads CASSEGGRSYGYTF. The CDR3 DNA reads TGTGCCAGCAGTGAGGGAGGCCGGAGCTATGGCTACACCTTC.